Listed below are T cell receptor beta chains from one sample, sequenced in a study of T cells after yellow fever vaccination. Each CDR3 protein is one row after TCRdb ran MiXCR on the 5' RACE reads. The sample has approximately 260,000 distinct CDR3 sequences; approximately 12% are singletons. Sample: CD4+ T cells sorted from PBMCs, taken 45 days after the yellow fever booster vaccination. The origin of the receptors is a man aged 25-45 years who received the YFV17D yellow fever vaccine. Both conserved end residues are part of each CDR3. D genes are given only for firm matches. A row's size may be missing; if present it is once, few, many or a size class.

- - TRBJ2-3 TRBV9 CASSPQASSTDTQYF TGTGCCAGCAGCCCCCAAGCCTCTAGCACAGATACGCAGTATTTT
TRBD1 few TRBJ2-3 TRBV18 CAGSIGQGATDTQYF TGTGCCGGGTCGATTGGACAGGGGGCCACAGATACGCAGTATTTT
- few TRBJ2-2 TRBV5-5 CASSPAWGENTGELFF TGTGCCAGCAGCCCCGCCTGGGGAGAGAACACCGGGGAGCTGTTTTTT
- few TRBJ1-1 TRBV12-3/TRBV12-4 CASSLARPGWNTEAFF TGTGCCAGCAGTTTAGCGCGGCCAGGTTGGAACACTGAAGCTTTCTTT
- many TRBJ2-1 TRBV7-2 CASSLELAAYNEQFF TGTGCCAGCAGCTTAGAACTAGCCGCCTACAATGAGCAGTTCTTC
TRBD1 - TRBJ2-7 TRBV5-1 CASSRDRVEQYF TGCGCCAGCAGCCGTGACAGGGTTGAGCAGTACTTC
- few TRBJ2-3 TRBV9 CASSEAGTSTDTQYF TGTGCCAGCAGCGAAGCGGGCACTAGCACAGATACGCAGTATTTT
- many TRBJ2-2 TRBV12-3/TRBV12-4 CASSLSSGSTGELFF TGTGCCAGCAGTTTAAGTTCAGGATCCACCGGGGAGCTGTTTTTT
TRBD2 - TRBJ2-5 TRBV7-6 CASSPTRTTSGKETQYF TGTGCCAGCAGCCCCACCCGAACTACTAGCGGAAAAGAGACCCAGTACTTC
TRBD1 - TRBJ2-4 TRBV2 CASRGDRGRNIQYF TGTGCCAGCAGAGGAGACAGGGGGCGAAACATTCAGTACTTC
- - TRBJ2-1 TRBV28 CGTGSTYNEQFF TGTGGAACAGGGAGTACCTACAATGAGCAGTTCTTC
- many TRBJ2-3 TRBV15 CATSRGGSSSTDTQYF TGTGCCACCAGCAGAGGAGGATCCTCTAGCACAGATACGCAGTATTTT
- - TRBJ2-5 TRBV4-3 CASSQEHNRGVKAQYF TGCGCCAGCAGCCAAGAACACAATAGGGGGGTAAAGGCCCAGTACTTC
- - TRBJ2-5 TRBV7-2 CASTRTRGETQYF TGTGCCAGCACCCGGACGCGAGGGGAGACCCAGTACTTC
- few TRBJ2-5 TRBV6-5 CASSYSIRGASRRETQYF TGTGCCAGCAGTTACTCAATTCGAGGGGCGTCGAGAAGGGAGACCCAGTACTTC
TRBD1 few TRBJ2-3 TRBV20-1 CSALPVPDRATDTQYF TGCAGTGCTTTGCCTGTCCCCGACAGGGCCACAGATACGCAGTATTTT
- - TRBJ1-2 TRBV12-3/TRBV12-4 CASRTGRGVGGYTF TGTGCCAGCAGAACTGGTCGGGGGGTTGGCGGCTACACCTTC
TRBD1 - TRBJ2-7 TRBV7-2 CAISRQGAYEQYF TGTGCCATCAGCCGACAGGGGGCCTACGAGCAGTACTTC
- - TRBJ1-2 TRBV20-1 CSAHGKPYGGYTF TGCAGTGCCCACGGTAAACCCTATGGGGGCTACACCTTC
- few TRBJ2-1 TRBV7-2 CASSLFGDSYNEQFF TGTGCCAGCAGCTTATTCGGTGACTCCTACAATGAGCAGTTCTTC
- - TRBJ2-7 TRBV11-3 CASSFSGRGKNEQYF TGTGCCAGCAGCTTTAGTGGGAGAGGAAAGAACGAGCAGTACTTC
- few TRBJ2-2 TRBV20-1 CSAIGGSTGELFF TGCAGTGCTATCGGGGGTAGCACCGGGGAGCTGTTTTTT
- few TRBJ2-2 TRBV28 CASRSGRANTGELFF TGTGCCAGTCGGTCTGGCAGGGCGAACACCGGGGAGCTGTTTTTT
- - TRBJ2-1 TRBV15 CATSRDPPPAPQFF TGTGCCACCAGCAGAGATCCCCCCCCCGCGCCCCAGTTCTTC